This T cell receptor (beta chain) was identified in a study of response to subunit inactivated influenza vaccine. Deletions cut 4 bases from V and 5 bases from J, with 14 bases between. This CDR3 region has 14 residues. A single record per CDR3 protein comes from TCRdb applying MiXCR to the RT-PCR reads. The sample records more than 550,000 distinct CDR3 sequences, around 11% being singletons. There are many counts of this clonotype. The data were also submitted as part of a second study, on T cells expressing NK-cell markers. That paper adds: 5'RACE template switching with UMIs generated TCR beta cDNA. Among the eight sequenced donors, seven tested HCMV-seropositive and one tested seronegative. Of the CD8+ T cells in six or seven donors, roughly 1.0-7.5% belonged to dominant NKG2C+ clonotypes.

This chain connects TRBV12-3 or TRBV12-4 to TRBJ2-5; D is possibly TRBD1 (6 bases). Material: PBMCs from blood, obtained on the day of vaccination. The TCR sequence derives from a man over 45 who received an inactivated influenza vaccine. The CDR3 here is CASSSKGGGETQYF. The CDR3 nucleotides read TGTGCCAGCAGTTCCAAAGGGGGTGGGGAGACCCAGTACTTC.